This TCR beta chain was obtained from a study of T-cell reconstitution after alpha-beta-depleted transplantation in children. This clonotype was detected many times. Construction of the TCRbeta library involved unique molecular identifiers. TCRdb used MiXCR to reprocess the PCR reads, holding one entry per CDR3 protein. Counted here are about 110,000 distinct CDR3 sequences, 6.4% occurring once; the ten biggest clones make up roughly 25%. The sample here was PBMCs, mostly from graft donor cells, taken 360 days after TCRalphabeta/CD19-depleted stem cell transplant. This TCR derives from a male patient aged 2 to 10 who had a stem cell transplant for acute lymphoblastic leukemia, so the T cells may come from the graft donor.

CDR3 amino acids: CATYSGYEQYF. DNA of the CDR3: TGTGCCACTTATAGCGGGTACGAGCAGTACTTC. The chain employs TRBV7-3 and TRBJ2-7; 7 bases line up with TRBD2. The CDR3 runs 11 residues. The germline V gene encodes CDR1 SGHTA and CDR2 FQGTGA. J gave up 4 bases and V 10 bases, and 4 bases lay outside the gene matches.